Given below is one TCR beta chain in context. The CDR3 runs to 14 residues. The germline gives CDR1 GTSNPN, CDR2 SVGIG (reference sequence). V was shortened by 2 bases and J by 6 bases, with 15 bases between the two germline ends. The data are from a study of blood T cell repertoires in COVID-19. Study information: COVID-19 samples, acute and convalescent, were from the United States, Italy and Spain. Nucleic acid was either cDNA or gDNA, and it came from T cells, B-cell-depleted T cells, or PBMCs.

Generated by immunoSEQ multiplex PCR, the TCRdb table keeps only in-frame clones and is missing some. The sample records under 45,000 clones, 70% to 80% being singletons. The sequenced material came from peripheral blood. This sequence was found in a woman between 70 and 85 years old with acute or convalescent COVID-19. The chain recombines TRBV30 with TRBJ2-3, with a possible D match to TRBD1 (5 bases). Here the CDR3 reads CAWSRQRMSDTQYF. The CDR3 nucleotides read TGTGCCTGGAGTCGACAGAGAATGTCGGATACGCAGTATTTT.